This passage covers 30 T cell receptor beta chains from one sample sequenced in a study of radiotherapy plus CTLA-4 blockade in lung cancer. Method: immunoSEQ multiplex PCR; TCRdb's copy keeps in-frame clones and lacks some. The data hold fewer than 85,000 clones, with around nine tenths observed a single time. The starting material was peripheral blood, obtained from a patient treated with radiotherapy plus ipilimumab. These receptors originate from a human donor with non-small cell lung cancer who had stable disease on radiotherapy plus ipilimumab.

This chain links TRBV7-7 with TRBJ2-5, with 8 bases lining up with TRBD1. The CDR3 has 15 residues. Germline CDR1 reads SSHAT; CDR2 reads FNYEAQ (reference sequence). The V and J ends lost 5 bases and 5 bases, in that order; junction bases with no gene match: 10. In nucleotides, the CDR3 is TGTGCCAGCAGCCCAGGACAGGGTCAGCAGGAGACCCAGTACTTC. It codes for CASSPGQGQQETQYF.

This clone was recorded only once. This chain connects TRBV28 to TRBJ1-2; D is perhaps TRBD1 (5 bases). The CDR3 is 13 residues long. Germline V gene lookup returns CDR1 MDHEN and CDR2 SYDVKM. V gave up 9 bases and J gave up 7 bases, with 18 bases separating them. The CDR3 reads CASWGGPVGGYTF. The CDR3 DNA reads as TGTGCCAGTTGGGGGGGACCGGTAGGTGGCTACACCTTC.

This chain links TRBV7-8 with TRBJ2-7, with D perhaps being TRBD1 or TRBD2 (5 bases each). Trimming pared 5 bases from V and 7 bases from J, leaving 12 bases between. The germline V gene has CDR1 SGHVS and CDR2 FQNEAQ. The CDR3 covers 12 residues. In DNA, the CDR3 is TGTGCCAGCAGCCGGGACCTCGGAGAGCAGTACTTC. This translates into CASSRDLGEQYF.

The chain joins TRBV5-8 to TRBJ2-3, with 8 positions matching TRBD1. J gave up 4 bases and V 1 base, and 8 bases lay outside the gene matches. Germline V gene lookup returns CDR1 SGHTS and CDR2 YDEGEE. The CDR3 length is 16 residues. The DNA of the CDR3 is TGTGCCAGCAGCTTGAGGAAACAGGGGGGATCAGATACGCAGTATTTT. This gives the protein CASSLRKQGGSDTQYF.

J is TRBJ2-5 and V is TRBV6-6; 7 bases align to TRBD2. The CDR3 extends over 16 amino acids. V shed 2 bases, J shed 2 bases, and the junction held 8 bases outside the gene matches. The germline CDR1 and CDR2 sequences are MNHNY and SVGAGI (reference sequence). CDR3 in amino acids: CASSYPGTTGQETQYF. DNA for the CDR3: TGTGCCAGCAGTTACCCTGGGACTACCGGGCAAGAGACCCAGTACTTC.

The chain links TRBV30 to TRBJ1-3, with D possibly being TRBD1 (5 bases). The length of the CDR3 is 15 residues. With 3 bases removed from V and 0 bases from J, the gap between germline ends came to 12 bases. Germline assignment: CDR1 GTSNPN and CDR2 SVGIG (reference sequence). CDR3: CAWSLGASSGNTIYF. CDR3 nucleotide sequence: TGTGCCTGGAGCCTCGGGGCTTCCTCTGGAAACACCATATATTTT.

The chain is built from TRBV18 and TRBJ1-5; 9 bases are a match to TRBD1. The V and J ends lost 0 bases and 4 bases, in that order; junction bases with no gene match: 4. Germline assignment: CDR1 KGHSH and CDR2 LQKENI. This CDR3 comprises 16 residues. The CDR3 here is CASSPPQGQGNQPQHF. The CDR3 DNA follows: TGTGCCAGCTCACCACCTCAGGGACAGGGAAATCAGCCCCAGCATTTT.

The chain links TRBV6-1 to TRBJ2-7; 12 bases line up with TRBD2. With V trimmed by 5 bases and J by 7 bases, 9 bases remained unmatched. This CDR3 contains 15 residues. Germline-derived CDR1 and CDR2 are MNHNS and SASEGT. The CDR3 sequence: CASSLAGGLSEEQYF. The CDR3 DNA is TGTGCCAGCAGTCTAGCGGGGGGGCTATCAGAGGAGCAGTACTTC.

V and J are TRBV7-9 and TRBJ2-3, with D possibly TRBD2 on 6 matching bases. Trimming cost V 1 base and J 5 bases, with 13 bases left between them. The CDR3 length is 15 residues. Germline lookup yields CDR1 SEHNR and CDR2 FQNEAQ (reference sequence). CDR3 loop: CASSLVGGAGDTQYF. The CDR3, as DNA: TGTGCCAGCAGCTTAGTGGGAGGAGCGGGAGATACGCAGTATTTT.

The gene calls are TRBV7-2 and TRBJ1-3; TRBD1 aligns across 7 bases. CDR1 and CDR2 (germline): SGHTA, FQGNSA. The CDR3 has 14 amino acids. After removal of 5 bases from V and 2 bases from J, the junction contained 3 bases not matched to a gene. The CDR3 loop reads CASSAGTAGNTIYF. DNA for the CDR3: TGTGCCAGCAGCGCTGGGACAGCTGGAAACACCATATATTTT.

This clone has a handful of counts. This chain links TRBV14 with TRBJ2-2; D is possibly TRBD2 (5 bases). This CDR3 spans 14 amino acids. Deletions cut 7 bases from V and 7 bases from J, with 16 bases between. CDR1 SGHDN and CDR2 FVKESK come from the germline V gene. In DNA, the CDR3 is TGTGCCAGCAAGAACACCGGGGTCGACGGGGAGCTGTTTTTT. It specifies CASKNTGVDGELFF.

The chain carries TRBV7-3 and TRBJ2-1; the match to TRBD1 covers 7 bases. Germline trimming cut 9 bases from V and 7 bases from J; bases unmatched to any gene: 9. The CDR3 spans 13 residues. Germline CDR1 is SGHTA and CDR2 is FQGTGA. The CDR3 loop is CASEQTGSNEQFF. The CDR3 region has the DNA TGTGCCAGTGAGCAGACAGGGAGTAATGAGCAGTTCTTC.

J is TRBJ2-2 and V is TRBV5-4; 8 bases are shared with TRBD1. Per the germline V gene, CDR1 is SGHNT and CDR2 is YYREEE (reference sequence). The CDR3 runs 16 residues. V shed 3 bases, J shed 4 bases, and the junction held 8 bases outside the gene matches. The CDR3 loop is CASSWTGTGGTGELFF. CDR3 sequence (DNA): TGTGCCAGCAGCTGGACCGGGACAGGAGGCACCGGGGAGCTGTTTTTT.

This chain joins TRBV11-2 and TRBJ1-1; D is perhaps TRBD1 (6 bases). The germline V gene has CDR1 SGHAT and CDR2 FQNNGV. The CDR3 is 13 amino acids. V lost 1 base, J lost 7 bases, and 10 bases lay in between. The CDR3 spells CASSLARTVEAFF. In DNA form, the CDR3 reads TGTGCCAGCAGCTTAGCCAGGACAGTTGAAGCTTTCTTT.

The sample holds one count of this clone. The rearrangement joins TRBV5-1 to TRBJ2-3; TRBD2 matches 7 bases. Germline assignment: CDR1 SGHRS and CDR2 YFSETQ. V gave up 5 bases and J gave up 0 bases; unmatched junction bases: 6. The CDR3 contains 15 residues. CDR3 nucleotides: TGCGCCAGCAGACCTAGCGGAGCCAGCACAGATACGCAGTATTTT. Translated: CASRPSGASTDTQYF. Complete variable domain (other parts from reference TRBV5-1 and TRBJ2-3): KAGVTQTPRYLIKTRGQQVTLSCSPISGHRSVSWYQQTPGQGLQFLFEYFSETQRNKGNFPGRFSGRQFSNSRSEMNVSTLELGDSALYLCASRPSGASTDTQYFGPGTRLTVL.

The chain carries TRBV2 and TRBJ2-3; TRBD2 aligns across 13 bases. J gave up 0 bases and V 3 bases, and 6 bases lay outside the gene matches. Germline V gene data show CDR1 as SNHLY and CDR2 as FYNNEI. The CDR3 spans 18 residues. Here the CDR3 DNA reads TGTGCCAGCAGTGAGCAACTAGCGGGAGGGACTAGCACAGATACGCAGTATTTT. As protein: CASSEQLAGGTSTDTQYF.

The chain joins TRBV5-1 to TRBJ2-3, with D possibly being TRBD1 (5 bases). The length of the CDR3 is 14 residues. V was shortened by 0 bases and J by 2 bases, with 7 bases between the two germline ends. The germline gives CDR1 SGHRS, CDR2 YFSETQ. CDR3 loop: CASSLVRDTDTQYF. Here the CDR3 DNA reads TGCGCCAGCAGCTTGGTCAGGGACACAGATACGCAGTATTTT.

The chain joins TRBV4-1 to TRBJ1-1, with a possible D match to TRBD1 (5 bases). The V end lost 1 base, the J end lost 5 bases, and 8 bases lay between the germline ends. The CDR3 consists of 13 residues. Germline V lookup: CDR1 MGHRA, CDR2 YSYEKL. The CDR3 loop reads CASSQGGSTEAFF. The DNA of the CDR3 is TGCGCCAGCAGCCAAGGGGGGTCTACTGAAGCTTTCTTT.

The chain combines TRBV29-1 with TRBJ1-5; possible D gene TRBD1, 5 bases. The CDR3 runs 13 residues. Germline CDR1 and CDR2: SQVTM and ANQGSEA. Trimming left V 3 bases short and J 4 bases short, with 10 bases between. The CDR3 spells CSVESGANQPQHF. The CDR3 bases are TGCAGCGTTGAGTCCGGGGCTAATCAGCCCCAGCATTTT. The complete variable domain, with remaining parts taken from reference TRBV29-1 and TRBJ1-5, reads SAVISQKPSRDICQRGTSLTIQCQVDSQVTMMFWYRQQPGQSLTLIATANQGSEATYESGFVIDKFPISRPNLTFSTLTVSNMSPEDSSIYLCSVESGANQPQHFGDGTRLSIL.

The chain joins TRBV30 to TRBJ1-6; D uncertain. Germline V gives CDR1 GTSNPN, CDR2 SVGIG (reference sequence). Between the trimmed V and J ends, which lost 0 bases and 7 bases, there was a span of 13 bases. There are 15 residues in the CDR3. The DNA of the CDR3 is TGTGCCTGGAGTGTACCCCCGTGGCCCAATTCACCCCTCCACTTT. This sequence encodes CAWSVPPWPNSPLHF. Using reference TRBV30 and TRBJ1-6 for the parts outside the CDR3, the full variable domain is SQTIHQWPATLVQPVGSPLSLECTVEGTSNPNLYWYRQAAGRGLQLLFYSVGIGQISSEVPQNLSASRPQDRQFILSSKKLLLSDSGFYLCAWSVPPWPNSPLHFGNGTRLTVT.

CDR3 region: CASSLTSADNEQFF. CDR3 bases: TGTGCCAGCAGCTTAACTAGCGCCGACAATGAGCAGTTCTTC. The chain employs TRBV7-3 and TRBJ2-1, with D possibly being TRBD2 (5 bases). This CDR3 region has 14 residues. Germline CDR1 SGHTA, CDR2 FQGTGA. Trimming removed 0 bases at V and 5 bases at J, with 8 bases between.

The gene calls are TRBV30 and TRBJ1-3; the D gene is possibly TRBD1 (5 bases). The CDR3 is 16 amino acids. Germline CDR1 GTSNPN, CDR2 SVGIG (reference sequence). Between the trimmed V and J ends, which lost 1 base and 0 bases, there was a span of 13 bases. The chain's CDR3 is CAWSGGRQLSGNTIYF. In DNA form, the CDR3 reads TGTGCCTGGAGTGGGGGCCGTCAACTCTCTGGAAACACCATATATTTT.

V and J are TRBV18 and TRBJ2-1; TRBD1 agrees at 9 bases. V was clipped by 6 bases and J by 8 bases; unmatched bases: 14. The germline V gene has CDR1 KGHSH and CDR2 LQKENI. The CDR3 is 16 residues long. The CDR3 is CASSLLFNRGLHEQFF. CDR3 nucleotide sequence: TGTGCCAGCTCTCTCTTATTTAACAGGGGGCTCCATGAGCAGTTCTTC.

The V and J genes are TRBV6-5 and TRBJ1-2; TRBD1 aligns across 7 bases. The V and J ends lost 2 bases and 8 bases, in that order; junction bases with no gene match: 5. The CDR3 loop spans 13 amino acids. CDR1 MNHEY and CDR2 SVGAGI come from the germline V gene. CDR3: CASSYRTGPGYTF. CDR3 coding DNA: TGTGCCAGCAGTTACAGGACAGGACCCGGCTACACCTTC.

This clone was seen a single time. The V and J genes are TRBV7-2 and TRBJ1-4; 7 bases map to TRBD1. CDR3 length: 16 amino acids. V shed 4 bases and J 8 bases; nucleotides not matched to a gene: 13. Germline V gene data show CDR1 as SGHTA and CDR2 as FQGNSA. Here the CDR3 reads CASSSADRVGGEKLFF. The CDR3 bases are TGTGCCAGCAGCTCAGCAGACAGGGTTGGGGGGGAAAAACTGTTTTTT.

The genes are TRBV6-6 and TRBJ2-2; the D is unclear. V lost 4 bases to trimming and J lost 4 bases, with 13 bases between them. The CDR3 runs to 15 residues. Per germline, CDR1 MNHNY and CDR2 SVGAGI (reference sequence). As DNA, the CDR3 is TGTGCCAGCAGTTCCTTTCAGAGCACCACCGGGGAGCTGTTTTTT. Its protein is CASSSFQSTTGELFF.

This chain links TRBV19 with TRBJ2-6; TRBD1 might be the D (6 bases). V was clipped by 4 bases and J by 4 bases, with 23 bases between them. CDR1 LNHDA and CDR2 SQIVND come from the germline V gene (reference sequence). This CDR3 is built from 19 residues. The CDR3 loop reads CASSNPTWQGKGGANVLTF. CDR3 bases: TGTGCCAGTAGTAACCCTACCTGGCAGGGGAAGGGAGGGGCCAACGTCCTGACTTTC.

This clone was picked up a small number of times. The gene calls are TRBV9 and TRBJ1-6; D gene unclear. The V end was cut by 0 bases, the J end by 7 bases, with 8 bases between. CDR1 and CDR2 from the germline V gene are SGDLS and YYNGEE. The CDR3 extends over 14 amino acids. The CDR3, as DNA: TGTGCCAGCAGCGTAGGGGGTACGAATTCACCCCTCCACTTT. Translation gives CASSVGGTNSPLHF.

The gene calls are TRBV6-1 and TRBJ1-6, with D perhaps TRBD1 (6 bases). This CDR3 has 15 residues. V lost 6 bases, J lost 9 bases, and 18 bases lay in between. Germline V lookup: CDR1 MNHNS, CDR2 SASEGT. The CDR3 DNA sequence: TGTGCCAGCAGCAGATCCAGGGGTGGGATTTCACCCCTCCACTTT. The encoded protein is CASSRSRGGISPLHF.

The chain couples TRBV21-1 to TRBJ1-4; the table's D call, TRBD1, was not checked against the DNA. TRBV21-1 is noted as a pseudogene. This CDR3 spans 15 amino acids. The CDR3 bases are TGTGCCAGCAGCTCACGGACAGGAACCAATGAAAAACTGTTTTTT. Encoded protein: CASSSRTGTNEKLFF.